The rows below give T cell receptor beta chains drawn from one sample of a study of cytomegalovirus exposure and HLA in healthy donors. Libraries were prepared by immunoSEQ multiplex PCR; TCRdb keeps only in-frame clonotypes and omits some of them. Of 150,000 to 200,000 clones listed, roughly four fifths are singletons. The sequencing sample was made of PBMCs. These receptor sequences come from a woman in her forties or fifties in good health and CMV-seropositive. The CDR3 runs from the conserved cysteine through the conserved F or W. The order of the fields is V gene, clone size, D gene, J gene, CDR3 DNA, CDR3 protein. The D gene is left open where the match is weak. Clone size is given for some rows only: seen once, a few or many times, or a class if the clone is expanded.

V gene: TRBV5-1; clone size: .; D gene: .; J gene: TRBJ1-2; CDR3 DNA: TGCGCCAGCAGCTTGGCGGTCCCTGGTAACGGCTACACCTTC; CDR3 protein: CASSLAVPGNGYTF
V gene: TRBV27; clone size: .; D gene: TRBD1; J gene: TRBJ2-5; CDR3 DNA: TGTGCCAGCAGTATCGACAGGGTGGAGACCCAGTACTTC; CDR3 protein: CASSIDRVETQYF
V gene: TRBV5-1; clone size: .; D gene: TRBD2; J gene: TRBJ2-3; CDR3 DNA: TGCGCCAGCAGCTTGACTAGCGGGGGGGCTACCAGCACAGATACGCAGTATTTT; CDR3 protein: CASSLTSGGATSTDTQYF
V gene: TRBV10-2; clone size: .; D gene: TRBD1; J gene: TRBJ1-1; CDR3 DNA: TGCGCCAGCAGTGAGATGAAGACAGGGGGCATGGCTTTCTTT; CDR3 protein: CASSEMKTGGMAFF
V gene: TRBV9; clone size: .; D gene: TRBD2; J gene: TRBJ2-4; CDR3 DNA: TGTGCCAGCAGCGTAGGGCTAGCGGGGGTTGCCAAAAACATTCAGTACTTC; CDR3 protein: CASSVGLAGVAKNIQYF
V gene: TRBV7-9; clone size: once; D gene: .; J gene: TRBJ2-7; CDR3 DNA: TGTGCCAGCAGCTTACACAGCTCCTACGAGCAGTACTTC; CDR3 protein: CASSLHSSYEQYF
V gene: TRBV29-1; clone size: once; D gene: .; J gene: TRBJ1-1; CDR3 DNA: TGCAGCGTTAAGACAGTGAACACTGAAGCTTTCTTT; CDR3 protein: CSVKTVNTEAFF
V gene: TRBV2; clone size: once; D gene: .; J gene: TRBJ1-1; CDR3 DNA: TGTGCCAGCAGTGCGGGCACCGGAGGAGCTTTCTTT; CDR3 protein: CASSAGTGGAFF
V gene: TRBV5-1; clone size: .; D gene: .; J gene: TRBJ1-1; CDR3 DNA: TGCGCCAGCAGCTTGGTACCGGGCGGAGGGACTGAAGCTTTCTTT; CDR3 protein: CASSLVPGGGTEAFF
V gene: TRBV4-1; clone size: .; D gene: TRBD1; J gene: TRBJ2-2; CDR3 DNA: TGCGCCAGCAGCCAAGGGGGACAGGGACCGGGGAAGCTGTTTTTT; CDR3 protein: CASSQGGQGPGKLFF
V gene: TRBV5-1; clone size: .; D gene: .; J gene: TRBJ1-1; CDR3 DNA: TGCGCCAGCAGCGCCAAACAGAACACTGAAGCTTTCTTT; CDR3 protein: CASSAKQNTEAFF
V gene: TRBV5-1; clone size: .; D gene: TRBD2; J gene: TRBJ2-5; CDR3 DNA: TGCGCCAGCAGCTTGGGACTAGCGATTCAAGAGACCCAGTACTTC; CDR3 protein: CASSLGLAIQETQYF
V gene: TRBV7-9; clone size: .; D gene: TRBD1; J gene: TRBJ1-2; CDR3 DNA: TGTGCCAGCAGCTTAGCGCCGAGACAGGGGGATGACTATGGCTACACCTTC; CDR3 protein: CASSLAPRQGDDYGYTF
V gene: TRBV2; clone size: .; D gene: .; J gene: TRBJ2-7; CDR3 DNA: TGTGCCAGCAGGACACCTAGGGGAAATACCTACGAGCAGTACTTC; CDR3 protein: CASRTPRGNTYEQYF
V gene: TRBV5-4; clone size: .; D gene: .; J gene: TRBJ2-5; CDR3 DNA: TGTGCCAGCAGCTCCGCTTGGCAGGAGACCCAGTACTTC; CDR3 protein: CASSSAWQETQYF
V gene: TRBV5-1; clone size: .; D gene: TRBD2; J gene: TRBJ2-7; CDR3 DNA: TGCGCCAGCAGCGACCCAACAACTAGCGTCTACGAGCAGTACTTC; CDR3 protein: CASSDPTTSVYEQYF
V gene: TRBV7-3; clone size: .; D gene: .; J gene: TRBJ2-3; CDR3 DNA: TGTGCCAGCAGCTTAATGGGAGAGGGCACAGATACGCAGTATTTT; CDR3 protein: CASSLMGEGTDTQYF
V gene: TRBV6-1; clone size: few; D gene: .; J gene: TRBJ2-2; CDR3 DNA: TGTGCCAGCAGAATCTTGGAGGACACCGGGGAGCTGTTTTTT; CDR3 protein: CASRILEDTGELFF
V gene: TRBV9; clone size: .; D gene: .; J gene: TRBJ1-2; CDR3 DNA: TGTGCCAGCAGCGTAGGATCCTCTGAGCACTATGGCTACACCTTC; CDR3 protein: CASSVGSSEHYGYTF
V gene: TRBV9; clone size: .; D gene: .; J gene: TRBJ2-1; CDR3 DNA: TGTGCCAGCAGCGTAGATTCCGTCCGCGATGAGCAGTTCTTC; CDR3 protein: CASSVDSVRDEQFF
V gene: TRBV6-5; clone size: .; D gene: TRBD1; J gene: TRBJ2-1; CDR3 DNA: TGTGCCAGCACCTCCGACAGGGGCGTGAACAATGAGCAGTTCTTC; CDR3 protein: CASTSDRGVNNEQFF
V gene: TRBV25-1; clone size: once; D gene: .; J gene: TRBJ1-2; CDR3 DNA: TGTGCCAGCAGTGCGTCTGTTGGCTACACCTTC; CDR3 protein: CASSASVGYTF
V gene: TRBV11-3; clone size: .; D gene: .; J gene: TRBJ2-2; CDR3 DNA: TGTGCCAGCAGCGAGACAGGTTACACCGGGGAGCTGTTTTTT; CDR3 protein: CASSETGYTGELFF
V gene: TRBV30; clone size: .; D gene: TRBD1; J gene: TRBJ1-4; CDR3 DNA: TGTGCCTGGAGTGTGGTAACAGGGGGCCGCCCCAGATATGAAAAACTGTTTTTT; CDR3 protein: CAWSVVTGGRPRYEKLFF
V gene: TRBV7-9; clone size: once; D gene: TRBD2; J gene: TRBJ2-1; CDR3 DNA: TGTGCCAGCAGGGCCTCAGTAGCGGGGTACAATGAGCAGTTCTTC; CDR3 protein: CASRASVAGYNEQFF
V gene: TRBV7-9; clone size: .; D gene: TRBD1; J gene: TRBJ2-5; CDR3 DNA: TGTTCCAGCAGCTTTTTGTTGGGGGACAGGGGTTTGGAGACCCAGTACTTC; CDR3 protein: CSSSFLLGDRGLETQYF
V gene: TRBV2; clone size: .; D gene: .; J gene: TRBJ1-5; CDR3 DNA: TGTGCCAGCAGTGAAAAGGCGGGCAATCAGCCCCAGCATTTT; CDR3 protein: CASSEKAGNQPQHF
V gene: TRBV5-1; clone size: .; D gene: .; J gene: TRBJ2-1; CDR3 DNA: TGCGCCAGCAGAGCCGGGACTGACAATGAGCAGTTCTTC; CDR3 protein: CASRAGTDNEQFF
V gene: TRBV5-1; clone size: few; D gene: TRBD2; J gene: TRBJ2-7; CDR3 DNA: TGCGCCAGCAGCTTGCGGGCGGGGGGGCTCCCCTACGAGCAGTACTTC; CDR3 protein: CASSLRAGGLPYEQYF
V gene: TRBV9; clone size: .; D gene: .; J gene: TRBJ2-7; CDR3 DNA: TGTGCCAGCAGCCCGGCTGGCGGGCCCTCCTACGAGCAGTACTTC; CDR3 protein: CASSPAGGPSYEQYF
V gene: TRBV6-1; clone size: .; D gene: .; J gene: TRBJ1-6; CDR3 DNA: TGTGCCAGCAGTGACCCACCGGGGGGGATTTCACCCCTCCACTTT; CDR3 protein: CASSDPPGGISPLHF
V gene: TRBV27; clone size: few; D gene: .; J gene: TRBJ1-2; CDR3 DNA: TGTGCCAGCAGTTCCTCCACGGGGCGGGGTAGAGTGTGTGGCTACACCTTC; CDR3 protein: CASSSSTGRGRVCGYTF
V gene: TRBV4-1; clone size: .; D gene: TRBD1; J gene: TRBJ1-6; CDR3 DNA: TGCGCCAGCAGCCAAGATCCGGCAGGGGGAAATTCACCCCTCCACTTT; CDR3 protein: CASSQDPAGGNSPLHF
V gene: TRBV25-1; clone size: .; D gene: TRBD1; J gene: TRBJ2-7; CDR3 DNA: TGTGCCAGCAGTGAGGCGGACAGGGACGAGCAGTACTTC; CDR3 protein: CASSEADRDEQYF
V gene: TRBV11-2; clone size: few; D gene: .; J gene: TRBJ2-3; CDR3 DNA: TGTGCCAGCAGTCCGTCCGAGTGGGATACGCAGTATTTT; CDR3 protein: CASSPSEWDTQYF
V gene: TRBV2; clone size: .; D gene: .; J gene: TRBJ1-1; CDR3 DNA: TGTGCCAGCAGCGCCACCGGGACATCGAACACTGAAGCTTTCTTT; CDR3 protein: CASSATGTSNTEAFF
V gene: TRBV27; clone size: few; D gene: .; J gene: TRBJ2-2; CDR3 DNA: TGTGCCAGCTCAGCATCAGGGACAATAAACACCGGGGAGCTGTTTTTT; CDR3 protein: CASSASGTINTGELFF
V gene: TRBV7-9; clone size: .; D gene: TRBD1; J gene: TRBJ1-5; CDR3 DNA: TGTGCCAGCAGCTTAGCCTGGGACAGGGAGAATCAGCCCCAGCATTTT; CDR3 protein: CASSLAWDRENQPQHF
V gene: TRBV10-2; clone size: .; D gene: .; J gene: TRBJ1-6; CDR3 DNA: TGCGCCACCGAACAGGCCCCGGGGGCACCCCTCCACTTT; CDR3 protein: CATEQAPGAPLHF
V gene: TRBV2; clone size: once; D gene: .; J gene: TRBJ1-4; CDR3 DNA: TGTGCCATTAGGGGGGGGCCTACTAATGAAAAACTGTTTTTT; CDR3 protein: CAIRGGPTNEKLFF
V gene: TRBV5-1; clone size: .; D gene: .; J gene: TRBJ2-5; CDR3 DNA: TGCGCCAGCAGCTTGGTGGGCGGAGGGGTAGAGACCCAGTACTTC; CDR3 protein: CASSLVGGGVETQYF
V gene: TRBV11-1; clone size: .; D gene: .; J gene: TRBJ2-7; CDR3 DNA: TGTGCCAGCAGCTTACGGTACTCCTACGAGCAGTACTTC; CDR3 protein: CASSLRYSYEQYF
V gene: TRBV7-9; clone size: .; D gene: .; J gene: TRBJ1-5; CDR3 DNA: TGTGCCAGCAGCTCAGGGAGGCTGGACCAGCCCCAGCATTTT; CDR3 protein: CASSSGRLDQPQHF
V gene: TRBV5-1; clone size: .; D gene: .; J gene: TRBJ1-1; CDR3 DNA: TGCGCCAGCAGTCGGGGATCGAACACTGAAGCTTTCTTT; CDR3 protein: CASSRGSNTEAFF
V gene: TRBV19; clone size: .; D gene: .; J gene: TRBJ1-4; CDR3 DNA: TGTGCCAGTACTCTTTTGAGGCCTGCAACTAATGAAAAACTGTTTTTT; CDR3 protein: CASTLLRPATNEKLFF
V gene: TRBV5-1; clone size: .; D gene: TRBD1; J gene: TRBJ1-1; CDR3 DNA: TGCGCCAGCAGCTTGGTGACAGGGGGCGGGGTTGAGGACACTGAAGCTTTCTTT; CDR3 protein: CASSLVTGGGVEDTEAFF
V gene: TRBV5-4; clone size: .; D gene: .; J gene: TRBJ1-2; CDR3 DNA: TGTGCCAGCAGCTTCGGGGAAGGCTACACCTTC; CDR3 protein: CASSFGEGYTF
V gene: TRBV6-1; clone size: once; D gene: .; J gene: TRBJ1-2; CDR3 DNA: TGTGCCAGCAGTGAAGCGCGACAGAACTATGGCTACACCTTC; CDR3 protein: CASSEARQNYGYTF
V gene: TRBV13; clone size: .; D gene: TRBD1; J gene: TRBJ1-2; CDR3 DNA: TGTGCCAGCAGCTCGGCCGGGACAGGGGAGGAAGGCTACACCTTC; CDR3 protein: CASSSAGTGEEGYTF
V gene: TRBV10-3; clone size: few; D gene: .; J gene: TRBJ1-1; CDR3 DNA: TGTGCCATCAGTGACTTAAGAGTCATGAACACTGAAGCTTTCTTT; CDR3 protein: CAISDLRVMNTEAFF
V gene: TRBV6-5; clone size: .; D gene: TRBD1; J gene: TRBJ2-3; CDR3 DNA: TGTGCCAGCAGTCCTCGGACAGGGAGCACAGATACGCAGTATTTT; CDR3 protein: CASSPRTGSTDTQYF
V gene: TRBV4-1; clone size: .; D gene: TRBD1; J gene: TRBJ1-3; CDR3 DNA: TGCGCCAGCAGTGCGACAGGGATCGGAAACACCATATATTTT; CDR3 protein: CASSATGIGNTIYF
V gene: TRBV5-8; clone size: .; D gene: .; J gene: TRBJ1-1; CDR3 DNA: TGTGCCAGCAGCAGCGAAAGAGGAGAAGCTTTCTTT; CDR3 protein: CASSSERGEAFF
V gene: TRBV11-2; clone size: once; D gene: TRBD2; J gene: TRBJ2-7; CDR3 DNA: TGTGCCAGCAGCTGGCCGGGACTACACTACGAGCAGTACTTC; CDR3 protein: CASSWPGLHYEQYF
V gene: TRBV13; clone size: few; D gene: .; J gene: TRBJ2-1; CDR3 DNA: TGTGCCAGCAGCCCCGGGGTACAGCAGTTCTTC; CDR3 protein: CASSPGVQQFF
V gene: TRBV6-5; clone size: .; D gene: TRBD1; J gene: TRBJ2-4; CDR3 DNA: TGTGCCAGCAGGGGACAGGGGGCGTACATTCAGTACTTC; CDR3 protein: CASRGQGAYIQYF
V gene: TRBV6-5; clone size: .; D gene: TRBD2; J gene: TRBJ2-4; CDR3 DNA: TGTGCCAGCAGCTCGACTAGCAGGGCTCAGTACTTC; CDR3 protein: CASSSTSRAQYF
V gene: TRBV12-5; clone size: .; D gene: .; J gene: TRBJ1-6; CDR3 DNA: TGTGCTAGTGGTTTAGATGGCAATTCACCCCTCCACTTT; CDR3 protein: CASGLDGNSPLHF
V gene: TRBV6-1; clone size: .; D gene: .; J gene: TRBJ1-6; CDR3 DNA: TGTGCCAGCAGTGAAGGACAGGCCATTAATTCACCCCTCCACTTT; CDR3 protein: CASSEGQAINSPLHF
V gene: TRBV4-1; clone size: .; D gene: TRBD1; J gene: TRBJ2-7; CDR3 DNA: TGCGCCAGCAGTTCGATCACAGGGGGCAGGTACGAGCAGTACTTC; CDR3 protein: CASSSITGGRYEQYF